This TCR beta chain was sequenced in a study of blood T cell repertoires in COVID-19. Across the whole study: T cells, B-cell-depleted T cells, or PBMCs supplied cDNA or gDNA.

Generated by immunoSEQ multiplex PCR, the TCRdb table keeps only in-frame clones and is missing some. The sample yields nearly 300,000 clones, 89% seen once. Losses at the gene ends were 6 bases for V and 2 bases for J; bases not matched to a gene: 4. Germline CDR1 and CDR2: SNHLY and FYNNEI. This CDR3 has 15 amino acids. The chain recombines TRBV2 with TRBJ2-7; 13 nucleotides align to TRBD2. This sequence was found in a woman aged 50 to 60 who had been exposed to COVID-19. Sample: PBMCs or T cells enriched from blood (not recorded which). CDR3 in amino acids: CASRGLAGNTYEQYF. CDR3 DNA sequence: TGTGCCAGCAGGGGACTAGCGGGGAACACCTACGAGCAGTACTTC.